This T cell receptor (beta chain) was identified in a study of beta chain features in type 1 diabetes. General study results and limits: Possibly, sequencing cDNA over-represented cells that had high TCR expression levels. Insertions at VDJ junctions were less frequent in type 1 diabetes patients. These patients also deleted more nucleotides at the same junctions. In these data, an HLA type influence on TCRB rearrangement remained unresolved.

Regarding this clone: Its antigen is not known.

Each of the CD4+ naive, central memory, regulatory and stem cell-like memory populations was sorted via CD45RO/CCR7/CD25/CD127/CD95/CD27. Of the isolated RNA, all was reverse transcribed, and so the sequenced material was expressed TCRB transcripts. The data were produced by immunoSEQ multiplex PCR, yet TCRdb's version contains in-frame clones alone and is incomplete. The sample contains about 470,000 clones, 30% of which appear only once. Germline CDR1 and CDR2: GTSNPN and SVGIG (reference sequence). The CDR3 runs to 12 residues. V gave up 3 bases and J gave up 5 bases, with 7 bases separating them.

This chain uses TRBV30 with TRBJ2-2; D is ambiguous. The sample consisted of naive CD4+ T cells from blood. The receptor's source is a man between 18 and 29 years old in good health. CDR3 DNA sequence: TGTGCCTGGAGAACACGAACCGGGGAGCTGTTTTTT. This codes for CAWRTRTGELFF. Full variable domain (missing parts from reference TRBV30 and TRBJ2-2): SQTIHQWPATLVQPVGSPLSLECTVEGTSNPNLYWYRQAAGRGLQLLFYSVGIGQISSEVPQNLSASRPQDRQFILSSKKLLLSDSGFYLCAWRTRTGELFFGEGSRLTVL.